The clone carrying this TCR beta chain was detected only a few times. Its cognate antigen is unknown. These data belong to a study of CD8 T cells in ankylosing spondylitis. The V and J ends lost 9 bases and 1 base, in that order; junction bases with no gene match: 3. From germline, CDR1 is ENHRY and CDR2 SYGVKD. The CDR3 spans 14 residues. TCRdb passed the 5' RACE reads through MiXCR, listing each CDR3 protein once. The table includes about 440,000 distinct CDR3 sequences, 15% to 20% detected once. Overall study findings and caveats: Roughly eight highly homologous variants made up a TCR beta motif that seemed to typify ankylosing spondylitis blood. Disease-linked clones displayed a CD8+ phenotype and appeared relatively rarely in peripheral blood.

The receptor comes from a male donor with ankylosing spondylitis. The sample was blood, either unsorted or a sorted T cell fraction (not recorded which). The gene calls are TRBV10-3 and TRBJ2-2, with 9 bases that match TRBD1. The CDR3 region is CAIGQGLNTGELFF. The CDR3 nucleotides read TGTGCCATTGGACAGGGGTTGAACACCGGGGAGCTGTTTTTT.